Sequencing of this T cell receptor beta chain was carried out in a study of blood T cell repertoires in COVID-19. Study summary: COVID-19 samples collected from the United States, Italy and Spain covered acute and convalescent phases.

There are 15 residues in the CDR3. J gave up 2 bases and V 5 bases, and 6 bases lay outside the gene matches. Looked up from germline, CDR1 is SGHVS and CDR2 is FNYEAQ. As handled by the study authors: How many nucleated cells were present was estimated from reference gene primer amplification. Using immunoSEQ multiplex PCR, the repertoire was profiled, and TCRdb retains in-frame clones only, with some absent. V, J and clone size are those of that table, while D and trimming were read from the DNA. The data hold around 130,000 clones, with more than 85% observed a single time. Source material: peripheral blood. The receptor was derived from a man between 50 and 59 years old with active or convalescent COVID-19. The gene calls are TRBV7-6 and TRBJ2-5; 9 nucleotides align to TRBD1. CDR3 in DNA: TGTGCCAGCAGCGCCTACGACAGGGGGCAAGAGACCCAGTACTTC. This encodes CASSAYDRGQETQYF.